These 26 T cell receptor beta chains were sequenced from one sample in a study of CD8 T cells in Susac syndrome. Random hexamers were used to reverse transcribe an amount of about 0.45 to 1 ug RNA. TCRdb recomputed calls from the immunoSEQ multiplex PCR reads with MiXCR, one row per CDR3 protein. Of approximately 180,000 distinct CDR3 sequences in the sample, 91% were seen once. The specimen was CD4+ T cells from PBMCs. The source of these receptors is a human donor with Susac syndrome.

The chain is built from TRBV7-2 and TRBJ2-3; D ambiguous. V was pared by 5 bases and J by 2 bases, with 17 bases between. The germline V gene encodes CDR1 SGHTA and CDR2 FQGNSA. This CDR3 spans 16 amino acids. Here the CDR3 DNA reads TGTGCCAGCAGCCCGTCGCTAGTGATTATCACAGATACGCAGTATTTT. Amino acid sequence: CASSPSLVIITDTQYF.

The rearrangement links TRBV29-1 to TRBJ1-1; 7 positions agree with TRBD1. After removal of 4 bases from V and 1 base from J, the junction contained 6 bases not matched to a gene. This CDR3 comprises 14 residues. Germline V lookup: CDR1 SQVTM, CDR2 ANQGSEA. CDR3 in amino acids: CSVALGQWNTEAFF. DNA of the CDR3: TGCAGCGTTGCATTGGGACAGTGGAACACTGAAGCTTTCTTT.

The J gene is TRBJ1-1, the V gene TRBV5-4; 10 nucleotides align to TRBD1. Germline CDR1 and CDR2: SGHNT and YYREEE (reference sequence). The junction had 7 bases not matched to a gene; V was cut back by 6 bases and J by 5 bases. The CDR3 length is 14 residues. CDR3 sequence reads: CASTVDRGLTEAFF. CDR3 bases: TGTGCCAGCACCGTAGACAGGGGGCTGACTGAAGCTTTCTTT.

CDR3: CSARGWDGGAYNEQFF. DNA of the CDR3: TGCAGTGCTAGGGGGTGGGACGGGGGAGCATACAATGAGCAGTTCTTC. The gene calls are TRBV20-1 and TRBJ2-1; tentative D call: TRBD2 (6 bases). This CDR3 spans 16 amino acids. Trimming removed 3 bases at V and 4 bases at J, with 19 bases between. CDR1 and CDR2 (germline): DFQATT, SNEGSKA (reference sequence).

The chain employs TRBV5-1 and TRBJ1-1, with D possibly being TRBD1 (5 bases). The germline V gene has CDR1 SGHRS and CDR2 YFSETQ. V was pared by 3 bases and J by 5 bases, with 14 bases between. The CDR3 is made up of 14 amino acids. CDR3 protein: CASSWGRRGTEAFF. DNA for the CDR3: TGCGCCAGCAGCTGGGGACGCCGGGGGACTGAAGCTTTCTTT.

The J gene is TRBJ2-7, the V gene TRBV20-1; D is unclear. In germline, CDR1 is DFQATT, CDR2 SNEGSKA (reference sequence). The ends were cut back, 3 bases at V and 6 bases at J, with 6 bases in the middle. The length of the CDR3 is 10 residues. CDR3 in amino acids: CSARTVEQYF. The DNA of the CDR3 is TGCAGTGCTAGGACTGTCGAGCAGTACTTC.

CDR3 residues: CASSYAVLRGASSPLHF. The CDR3 DNA reads TGTGCCAGCAGTTACGCGGTTCTTAGAGGGGCGAGTTCACCCCTCCACTTT. The chain is built from TRBV6-5 and TRBJ1-6; tentatively, D is TRBD1 (5 bases). The V gene's germline CDR1 is MNHEY and CDR2 SVGAGI. The CDR3 runs 17 residues. Trimming cost V 2 bases and J 9 bases, with 20 bases left between them.

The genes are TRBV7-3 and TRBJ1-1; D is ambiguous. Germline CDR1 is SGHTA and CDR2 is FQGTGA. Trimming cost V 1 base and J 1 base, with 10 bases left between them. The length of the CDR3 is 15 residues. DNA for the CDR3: TGTGCCAGCAGCTTAAGCCCAGGTGGGAACACTGAAGCTTTCTTT. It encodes CASSLSPGGNTEAFF.

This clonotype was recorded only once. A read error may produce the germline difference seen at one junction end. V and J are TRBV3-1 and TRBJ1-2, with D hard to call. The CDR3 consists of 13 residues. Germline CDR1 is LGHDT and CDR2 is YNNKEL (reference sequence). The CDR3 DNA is TGTGCCAGCAGCCAAGATCTTCCCTATGTCTACACCTTC. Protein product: CASSQDLPYVYTF.

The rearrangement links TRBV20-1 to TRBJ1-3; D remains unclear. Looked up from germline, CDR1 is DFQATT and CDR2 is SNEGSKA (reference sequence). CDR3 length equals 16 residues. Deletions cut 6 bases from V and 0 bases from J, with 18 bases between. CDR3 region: CSAEGPPRDSGNTIYF. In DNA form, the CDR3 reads TGCAGTGCCGAAGGCCCCCCCCGGGACTCTGGAAACACCATATATTTT.

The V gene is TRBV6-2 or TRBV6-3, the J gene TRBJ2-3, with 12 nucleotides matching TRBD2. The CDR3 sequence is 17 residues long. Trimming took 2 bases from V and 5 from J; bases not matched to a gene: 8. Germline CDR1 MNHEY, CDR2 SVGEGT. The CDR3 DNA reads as TGTGCCAGCAGTTACGGCGGACTAGCGGGAAGTCGAGATACGCAGTATTTT. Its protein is CASSYGGLAGSRDTQYF.

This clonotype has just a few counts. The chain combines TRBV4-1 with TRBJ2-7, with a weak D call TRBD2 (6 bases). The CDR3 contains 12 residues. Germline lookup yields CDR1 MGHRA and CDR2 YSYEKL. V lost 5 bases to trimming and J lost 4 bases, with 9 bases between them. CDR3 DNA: TGCGCCAGCAGCGGGGGGAAATACGAGCAGTACTTC. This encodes CASSGGKYEQYF.

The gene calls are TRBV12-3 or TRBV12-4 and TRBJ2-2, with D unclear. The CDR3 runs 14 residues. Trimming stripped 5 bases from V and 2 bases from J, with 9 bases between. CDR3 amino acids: CASSTSLNTGELFF. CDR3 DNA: TGTGCCAGCAGTACGAGTTTAAACACCGGGGAGCTGTTTTTT.

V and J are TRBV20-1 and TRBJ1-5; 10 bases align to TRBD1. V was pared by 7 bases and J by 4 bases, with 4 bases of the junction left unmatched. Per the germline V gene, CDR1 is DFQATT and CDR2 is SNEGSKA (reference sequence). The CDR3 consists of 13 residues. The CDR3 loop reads CSVTDRGNQPQHF. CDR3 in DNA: TGCAGTGTCACGGACAGGGGGAATCAGCCCCAGCATTTT.

DNA of the CDR3: TGTGCTGTCAGGGTCGGAGAGACCCAGTACTTC. It translates to CAVRVGETQYF. J is TRBJ2-5 and V is TRBV7-7; D might be TRBD1 (5 bases). The CDR3 is made up of 11 amino acids. CDR1 is SSHAT and CDR2 is FNYEAQ in the germline V gene (reference sequence).

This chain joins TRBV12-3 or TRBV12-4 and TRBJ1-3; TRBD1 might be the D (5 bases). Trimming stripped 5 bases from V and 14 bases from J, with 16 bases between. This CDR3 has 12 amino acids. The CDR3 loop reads CASSPQGLGVYF. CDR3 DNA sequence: TGTGCCAGCAGTCCCCAGGGCCTGGGGGTATATTTT.

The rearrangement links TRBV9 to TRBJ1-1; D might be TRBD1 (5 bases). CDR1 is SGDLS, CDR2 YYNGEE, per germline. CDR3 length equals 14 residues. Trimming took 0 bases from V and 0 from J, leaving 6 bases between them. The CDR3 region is CASSVEGMNTEAFF. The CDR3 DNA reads TGTGCCAGCAGCGTAGAGGGGATGAACACTGAAGCTTTCTTT.

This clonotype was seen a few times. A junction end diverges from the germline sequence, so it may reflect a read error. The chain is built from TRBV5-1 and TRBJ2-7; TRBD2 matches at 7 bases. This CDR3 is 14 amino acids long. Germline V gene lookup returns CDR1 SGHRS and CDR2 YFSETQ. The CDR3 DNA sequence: TGTGCCAGCAGTTTAGGCGGGGGATCCTACGAGCAGTACTTC. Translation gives CASSLGGGSYEQYF.

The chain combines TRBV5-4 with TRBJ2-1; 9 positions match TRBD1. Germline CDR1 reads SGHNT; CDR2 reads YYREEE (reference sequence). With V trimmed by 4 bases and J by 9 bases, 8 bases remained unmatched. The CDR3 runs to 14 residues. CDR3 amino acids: CASSQGDRDGEQFF. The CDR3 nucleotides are TGTGCCAGCAGCCAGGGGGACAGGGATGGTGAGCAGTTCTTC. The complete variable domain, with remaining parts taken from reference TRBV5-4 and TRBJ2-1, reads ETGVTQSPTHLIKTRGQQVTLRCSSQSGHNTVSWYQQALGQGPQFIFQYYREEENGRGNFPPRFSGLQFPNYSSELNVNALELDDSALYLCASSQGDRDGEQFFGPGTRLTVL.

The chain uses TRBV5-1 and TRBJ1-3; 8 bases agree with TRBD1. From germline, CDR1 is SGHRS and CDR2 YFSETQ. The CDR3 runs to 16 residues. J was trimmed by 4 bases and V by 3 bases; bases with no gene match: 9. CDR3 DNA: TGCGCCAGCAGCTCGGACAGGGCCGAAGACGGAAACACCATATATTTT. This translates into CASSSDRAEDGNTIYF. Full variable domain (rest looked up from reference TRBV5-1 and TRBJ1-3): KAGVTQTPRYLIKTRGQQVTLSCSPISGHRSVSWYQQTPGQGLQFLFEYFSETQRNKGNFPGRFSGRQFSNSRSEMNVSTLELGDSALYLCASSSDRAEDGNTIYFGEGSWLTVV.

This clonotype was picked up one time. The CDR3 reads CSARSVGEQFF. For the CDR3, the DNA is TGCAGTGCTAGGTCCGTTGGTGAGCAGTTCTTC. This sequence joins TRBV20-1 and TRBJ2-1; D unresolved. Trimming cost V 3 bases and J 9 bases, with 9 bases left between them. The germline CDR1 and CDR2 sequences are DFQATT and SNEGSKA (reference sequence). The CDR3 spans 11 residues.

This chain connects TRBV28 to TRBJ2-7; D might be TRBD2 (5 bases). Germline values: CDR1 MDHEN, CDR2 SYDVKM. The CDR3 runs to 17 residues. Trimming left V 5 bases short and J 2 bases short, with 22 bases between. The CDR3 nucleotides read TGTGCCAGCAGTCCTTCCCCCGGAGGACCGACCGCCTACGAGCAGTACTTC. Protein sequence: CASSPSPGGPTAYEQYF.

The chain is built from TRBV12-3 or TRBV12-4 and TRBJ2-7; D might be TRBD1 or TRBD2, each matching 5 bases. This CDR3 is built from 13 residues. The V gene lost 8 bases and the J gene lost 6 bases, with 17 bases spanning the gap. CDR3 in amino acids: CASGLRSGTEQYF. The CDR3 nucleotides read TGTGCCAGCGGGCTTAGGTCAGGGACCGAGCAGTACTTC.

CDR3: CSVGRAAGDEQFF. The CDR3, as DNA: TGCAGCGTCGGCCGGGCAGCGGGCGATGAGCAGTTCTTC. The genes are TRBV29-1 and TRBJ2-1; a possible D gene is TRBD2 (6 bases). V was clipped by 6 bases and J by 8 bases, with 17 bases between them. This CDR3 spans 13 amino acids. Germline CDR1 and CDR2: SQVTM and ANQGSEA.

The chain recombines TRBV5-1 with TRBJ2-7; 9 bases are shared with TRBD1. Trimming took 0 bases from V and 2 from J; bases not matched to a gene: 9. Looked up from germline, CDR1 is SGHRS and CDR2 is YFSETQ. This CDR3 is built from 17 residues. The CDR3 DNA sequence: TGCGCCAGCAGCTTGGCCTACACCGGGACAGGGACCTACGAGCAGTACTTC. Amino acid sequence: CASSLAYTGTGTYEQYF.

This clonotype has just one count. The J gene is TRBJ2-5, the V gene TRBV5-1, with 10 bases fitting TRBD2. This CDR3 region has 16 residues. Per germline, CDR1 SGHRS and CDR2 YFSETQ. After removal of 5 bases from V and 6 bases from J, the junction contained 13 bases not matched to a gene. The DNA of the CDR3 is TGCGCCAGCAGTAAGGCCGAACTAGCGGGAAGTCAGACCCAGTACTTC. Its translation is CASSKAELAGSQTQYF.